Listed below are T cell receptor beta chains from one sample, sequenced in a study of T cell changes during pregnancy in multiple sclerosis. TCRdb keeps only in-frame clones here, not all; method: immunoSEQ multiplex PCR. The sample comprises under 55,000 clones, roughly 92% of which are singletons, and around 0.38% rests with the top ten. The material sequenced was CD4+ T cells from peripheral blood mononuclear cells, taken before pregnancy. All receptors derive from a female donor with multiple sclerosis, enrolled in a pregnancy study. Both conserved end residues are part of each CDR3. Fields, in order: clone size, CDR3 length, V gene, J gene, D gene, CDR3 protein, CDR3 DNA. D genes are given only for firm matches. Clone sizes are given selectively: once, few, many, or a class where the clone is expanded.

few	16	TRBV6-5	TRBJ1-1	.	CASSYTWTVSNTEAFF	TGTGCCAGCAGTTACACGTGGACAGTATCGAACACTGAAGCTTTCTTT
.	15	TRBV18	TRBJ1-5	.	CASSPTQGNNQPQHF	TGTGCCAGCTCACCGACTCAGGGTAACAATCAGCCCCAGCATTTT
.	13	TRBV7-2	TRBJ1-2	.	CASSPERDYGYTF	TGTGCCAGCAGCCCGGAGCGCGACTATGGCTACACCTTC
.	16	TRBV27	TRBJ2-1	.	CASSLLAFSSYNEQFF	TGTGCCAGCAGTTTACTAGCGTTCAGCTCCTACAATGAGCAGTTCTTC
.	14	TRBV27	TRBJ1-1	TRBD1	CASSLTGRNTEAFF	TGTGCCAGCAGTTTGACAGGGAGGAACACTGAAGCTTTCTTT
.	14	TRBV14	TRBJ1-1	.	CASSQDLGSTEAFF	TGTGCCAGCAGCCAAGATCTAGGGAGCACTGAAGCTTTCTTT
.	14	TRBV19	TRBJ1-5	TRBD1	CASTVTGGNQPQHF	TGTGCCAGTACCGTTACAGGGGGCAATCAGCCCCAGCATTTT
.	15	TRBV28	TRBJ1-1	TRBD1	CASRRRDRVNTEAFF	TGTGCCAGCAGGCGGCGAGACAGGGTGAACACTGAAGCTTTCTTT
.	14	TRBV5-4	TRBJ2-7	.	CASSLAGRSYEQYF	TGTGCCAGCAGCTTGGCTGGCAGATCCTACGAGCAGTACTTC
.	14	TRBV5-6	TRBJ2-7	TRBD2	CASSQGLAGDEQYF	TGTGCCAGCAGCCAGGGACTAGCGGGAGACGAGCAGTACTTC
once	17	TRBV5-1	TRBJ1-2	TRBD1	CASSLASGTANNYGYTF	TGCGCCAGCAGCTTGGCCTCGGGGACAGCAAATAACTATGGCTACACCTTC
.	14	TRBV29-1	TRBJ2-3	.	CSVATGAVTDTQYF	TGCAGCGTTGCGACGGGAGCGGTGACAGATACGCAGTATTTT
.	13	TRBV2	TRBJ1-5	.	CASRQDSNQPQHF	TGTGCCAGCCGACAGGATAGCAATCAGCCCCAGCATTTT
once	15	TRBV18	TRBJ1-2	.	CASSGLGDNDYGYTF	TGTGCCAGCTCAGGGCTCGGGGACAACGACTATGGCTACACCTTC
.	14	TRBV6-5	TRBJ2-3	TRBD2	CASRLAGRGDTQYF	TGTGCCAGCAGACTAGCGGGGCGGGGAGATACGCAGTATTTT
medium-sized	18	TRBV7-2	TRBJ2-1	TRBD2	CASSLEGTSGRFYNEQFF	TGTGCCAGCAGCTTAGAAGGGACTAGCGGGAGATTCTACAATGAGCAGTTCTTC
.	15	TRBV4-1	TRBJ2-4	TRBD1	CASSQGTGSLNIQYF	TGCGCCAGCAGCCAAGGGACAGGGTCCTTAAACATTCAGTACTTC
.	15	TRBV19	TRBJ2-1	TRBD2	CASSTRTSGSNEQFF	TGTGCCAGTAGTACCCGGACTAGCGGGAGCAATGAGCAGTTCTTC
few	16	TRBV6-5	TRBJ2-3	TRBD2	CASSSTFSGSSDTQYF	TGTGCCAGCAGTTCAACCTTTAGCGGGAGCTCAGATACGCAGTATTTT
once	15	TRBV5-1	TRBJ2-1	TRBD2	CASSLISGRADEQFF	TGCGCCAGCAGCTTGATTAGCGGGAGGGCCGATGAGCAGTTCTTC
.	12	TRBV6-1	TRBJ2-7	.	CASTRQGGEQYF	TGTGCCAGCACGAGGCAGGGGGGCGAGCAGTACTTC
.	13	TRBV29-1	TRBJ1-2	.	CSGVGGQGIGYTF	TGCAGCGGGGTTGGCGGTCAGGGGATTGGCTACACCTTC
.	16	TRBV6-6	TRBJ2-3	TRBD2	CASSGLGSGSPDTQYF	TGTGCCAGCAGCGGACTAGGGTCCGGGTCACCAGATACGCAGTATTTT
.	14	TRBV30	TRBJ1-1	TRBD1	CAWSPGQSNTEAFF	TGTGCCTGGAGTCCGGGACAGTCGAACACTGAAGCTTTCTTT
.	14	TRBV28	TRBJ1-4	.	CASSLGGRGEKLFF	TGTGCCAGCAGTTTAGGGGGGAGGGGCGAAAAACTGTTTTTT
.	16	TRBV12-5	TRBJ2-3	TRBD2	CASGLTSGRITDTQYF	TGTGCTAGTGGTTTGACTAGCGGGAGGATCACAGATACGCAGTATTTT
.	14	TRBV6-5	TRBJ1-4	TRBD1	CASRYRGPREKLFF	TGTGCCAGCAGGTACAGGGGGCCGAGAGAAAAACTGTTTTTT
once	12	TRBV7-2	TRBJ1-1	.	CASNLPAGEAFF	TGTGCCAGCAACCTCCCGGCGGGTGAAGCTTTCTTT
.	17	TRBV11-1	TRBJ2-1	TRBD2	CASSLGPIAGKYNEQFF	TGTGCCAGCAGCTTAGGACCTATAGCGGGCAAGTACAATGAGCAGTTCTTC
.	18	TRBV27	TRBJ1-3	TRBD1	CASILGTGARKSGNTIYF	TGTGCCAGCATCCTCGGGACAGGGGCTCGGAAATCTGGAAACACCATATATTTT
once	15	TRBV18	TRBJ1-1	.	CASSPRLDRNTEAFF	TGTGCCAGCTCACCTAGGTTAGACAGGAACACTGAAGCTTTCTTT
.	16	TRBV19	TRBJ1-5	TRBD1	CASSTVNRGVKQPQHF	TGTGCCAGTAGTACCGTTAACAGGGGAGTCAAACAGCCCCAGCATTTT
.	12	TRBV5-1	TRBJ2-5	TRBD1	CASSGTEETQYF	TGCGCCAGCAGCGGGACAGAAGAGACCCAGTACTTC
.	14	TRBV6-4	TRBJ2-1	TRBD2	CASNVAGGGNEQFF	TGTGCCAGCAATGTAGCGGGAGGGGGCAATGAGCAGTTCTTC
.	15	TRBV6-6	TRBJ2-5	TRBD1	CASSYGTGFGETQYF	TGTGCCAGCAGTTACGGGACAGGGTTTGGGGAGACCCAGTACTTC